This T cell receptor (beta chain) was sequenced for a study of blood T cell repertoires in COVID-19. Study-level background: Acute and convalescent COVID-19 specimens originated in the United States, Italy and Spain. T cells, B-cell-depleted T cells, or PBMCs provided the cDNA or gDNA that served as material.

The V and J ends lost 2 bases and 6 bases respectively, with 8 bases between them. This CDR3 is built from 12 residues. From germline, CDR1 is SGHRS and CDR2 YFSETQ. The participants were between roughly 18 and 100 years old and came from some 25 US areas. Participants in the exposed group had met a COVID-19 case in the 2 weeks before joining the study. Sequencing was performed with immunoSEQ multiplex PCR; in TCRdb, only in-frame clones are kept and a portion is missing. The sample gives roughly 250,000 clones, 80% to 90% of which show up once; around 1% is in the top ten. This clone was seen only a few times.

J is TRBJ1-1 and V is TRBV5-1; D perhaps matches TRBD1 (6 bases). The source of this sequence is a man aged 50-60 years who had been exposed to COVID-19. Sequences were obtained from PBMCs or T cells enriched from blood (not recorded which). CDR3 protein: CASSLKGAEAFF. CDR3 DNA sequence: TGCGCCAGCAGCTTAAAGGGGGCTGAAGCTTTCTTT.